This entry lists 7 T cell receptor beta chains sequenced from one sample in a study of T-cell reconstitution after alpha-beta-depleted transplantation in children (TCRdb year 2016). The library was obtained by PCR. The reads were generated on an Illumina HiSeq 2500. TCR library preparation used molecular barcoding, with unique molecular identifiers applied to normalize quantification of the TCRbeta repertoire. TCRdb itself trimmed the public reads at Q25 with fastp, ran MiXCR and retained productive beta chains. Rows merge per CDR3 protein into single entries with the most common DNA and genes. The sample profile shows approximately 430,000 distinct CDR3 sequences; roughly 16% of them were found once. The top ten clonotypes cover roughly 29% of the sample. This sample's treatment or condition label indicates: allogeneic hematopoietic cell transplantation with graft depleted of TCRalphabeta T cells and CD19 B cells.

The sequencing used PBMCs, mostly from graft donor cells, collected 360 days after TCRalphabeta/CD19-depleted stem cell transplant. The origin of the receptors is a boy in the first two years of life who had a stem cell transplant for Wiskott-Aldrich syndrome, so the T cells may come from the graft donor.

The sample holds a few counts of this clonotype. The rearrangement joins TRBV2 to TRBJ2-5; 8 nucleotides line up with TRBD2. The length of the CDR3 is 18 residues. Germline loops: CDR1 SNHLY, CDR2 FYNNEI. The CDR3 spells CTISSLSQGLGDQETQYF. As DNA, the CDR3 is TGTACCATCAGTTCCCTCTCTCAGGGACTAGGGGACCAAGAGACCCAGTACTTC.

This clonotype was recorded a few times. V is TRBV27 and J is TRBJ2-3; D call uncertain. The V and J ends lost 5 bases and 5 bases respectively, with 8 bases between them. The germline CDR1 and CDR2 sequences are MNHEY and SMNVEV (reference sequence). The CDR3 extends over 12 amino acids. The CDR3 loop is CASSASLDTQYF. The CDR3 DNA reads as TGTGCCAGCAGTGCTTCCCTAGATACGCAGTATTTT.

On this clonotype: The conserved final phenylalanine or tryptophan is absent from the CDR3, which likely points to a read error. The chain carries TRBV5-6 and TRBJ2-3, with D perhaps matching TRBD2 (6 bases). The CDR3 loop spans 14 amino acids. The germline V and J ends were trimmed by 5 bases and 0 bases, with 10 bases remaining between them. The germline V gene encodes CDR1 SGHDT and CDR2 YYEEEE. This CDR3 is CASRQDYSTDTQYL. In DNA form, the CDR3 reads TGTGCCAGCAGGCAGGACTACAGCACAGATACGCAGTATTTA.

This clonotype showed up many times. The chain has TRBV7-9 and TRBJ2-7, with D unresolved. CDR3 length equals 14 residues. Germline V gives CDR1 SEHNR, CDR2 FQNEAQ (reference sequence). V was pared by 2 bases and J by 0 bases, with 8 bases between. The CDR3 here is CASSLQANSYEQYF. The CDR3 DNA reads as TGTGCCAGCAGCTTACAGGCCAACTCCTACGAGCAGTACTTC.

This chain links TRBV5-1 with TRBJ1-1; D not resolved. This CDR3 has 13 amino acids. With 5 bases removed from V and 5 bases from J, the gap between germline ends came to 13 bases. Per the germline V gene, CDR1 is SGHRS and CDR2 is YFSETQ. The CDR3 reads CASREDLRTEAFF. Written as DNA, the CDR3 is TGCGCCAGCAGGGAGGATCTTCGGACTGAAGCTTTCTTT.

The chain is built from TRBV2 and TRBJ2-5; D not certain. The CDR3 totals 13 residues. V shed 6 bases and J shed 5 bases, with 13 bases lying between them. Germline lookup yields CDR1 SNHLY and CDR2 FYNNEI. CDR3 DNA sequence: TGTGCCAGCAGCGCGACATTGCAGGAGACCCAGTACTTC. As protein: CASSATLQETQYF.

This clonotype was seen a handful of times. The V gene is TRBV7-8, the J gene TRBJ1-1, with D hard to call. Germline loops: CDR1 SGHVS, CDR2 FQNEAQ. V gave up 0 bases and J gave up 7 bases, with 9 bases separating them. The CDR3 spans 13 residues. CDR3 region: CASSLAAGLEAFF. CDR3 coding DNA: TGTGCCAGCAGCTTAGCAGCAGGTCTTGAAGCTTTCTTT.